The 26 T cell receptor beta chains listed next were all sequenced from one sample in a study of T cells after posttransplantation cyclophosphamide. Repertoires were generated with immunoSEQ multiplex PCR, while TCRdb's copy carries only in-frame clones and drops some. The sample yields some 35,000 clones, without any singletons. The sequenced sample was PBMCs. The receptors were gathered from a man aged 25-45 years in good health and a related stem cell transplant donor.

This clone was counted at least ten times. The gene calls are TRBV7-8 and TRBJ2-7; 11 bases fit TRBD1. Germline V gene sequence: CDR1 SGHVS, CDR2 FQNEAQ. J gave up 3 bases and V 4 bases, and 2 bases lay outside the gene matches. The CDR3 is 14 residues long. CDR3 loop: CASSSGTGGYEQYF. CDR3 nucleotide sequence: TGTGCCAGCAGCTCAGGGACAGGGGGCTACGAGCAGTACTTC.

This chain links TRBV12-3 or TRBV12-4 with TRBJ2-2, with 9 nucleotides matching TRBD1. CDR3 length: 16 amino acids. V was pared by 3 bases and J by 7 bases, with 9 bases of the junction left unmatched. The DNA of the CDR3 is TGTGCCAGCAGTTTTTTGGGGACAGGGCTTTACGGGGAGCTGTTTTTT. Protein sequence: CASSFLGTGLYGELFF.

This clone has at least ten counts. The chain couples TRBV12-5 to TRBJ1-4; perhaps TRBD1 as D (5 bases). V gave up 0 bases and J gave up 8 bases, with 16 bases separating them. CDR3 length: 16 residues. Per germline, CDR1 LGHNT and CDR2 FRNRAP. The CDR3 nucleotides are TGTGCTAGTGGTTTGGTAAGAAAGGGGTTGGTGGAAAAACTGTTTTTT. Amino acid sequence: CASGLVRKGLVEKLFF.

In this sample, this clone turned up many times. V gene TRBV4-2 combines with J gene TRBJ2-7; D possibly corresponds to TRBD2 (6 bases). The CDR3 extends over 15 amino acids. CDR1 is LGHNA, CDR2 YNFKEQ, per germline. V lost 2 bases and J 1 base, leaving 12 bases between the germline ends. The CDR3: CASSQMPGLSYEQYF. CDR3 DNA sequence: TGTGCCAGCAGCCAAATGCCGGGACTTTCCTACGAGCAGTACTTC.

This clone occurred many times. The rearrangement links TRBV6-5 to TRBJ2-7; possible D gene TRBD1, 6 bases. The length of the CDR3 is 15 residues. V was pared by 6 bases and J by 1 base, with 16 bases between. Per the germline V gene, CDR1 is MNHEY and CDR2 is SVGAGI. CDR3 in amino acids: CASSHGQGPSYEQYF. For the CDR3, the DNA is TGTGCCAGCAGCCACGGGCAGGGGCCTTCCTACGAGCAGTACTTC.

In its sample, this clone was seen many times. This chain connects TRBV28 to TRBJ1-2; possibly TRBD1 for D (6 bases). Per germline, CDR1 MDHEN and CDR2 SYDVKM. Trimming removed 5 bases from V and 4 bases from J, with 11 bases in between. The CDR3 is 13 amino acids. The CDR3 reads CASSPGQFYGYTF. The CDR3 coding sequence is TGTGCCAGCAGTCCCGGACAGTTCTATGGCTACACCTTC.

At least ten counts were recorded for this clone. The sample carries other DNA sequences with the same CDR3. The rearrangement links TRBV28 to TRBJ1-5; D unresolved. The CDR3 totals 12 residues. Trimming cost V 8 bases and J 2 bases, with 7 bases left between them. Germline V gene sequence: CDR1 MDHEN, CDR2 SYDVKM. CDR3 in DNA: TGTGCCAGCCGTTCGGGCAATCAGCCCCAGCATTTT. Amino acids: CASRSGNQPQHF.

This clone has a count of ten or more. V gene TRBV11-2 combines with J gene TRBJ1-3, with 9 bases fitting TRBD1. Losses at the gene ends were 5 bases for V and 2 bases for J; bases not matched to a gene: 4. This CDR3 is 15 amino acids long. CDR1 and CDR2 (germline): SGHAT, FQNNGV. CDR3 protein: CASSTGTGPGNTIYF. CDR3 bases: TGTGCCAGCAGCACCGGGACAGGGCCTGGAAACACCATATATTTT.

In its sample, this clone was seen many times. The rearrangement links TRBV7-2 to TRBJ1-4, with D perhaps matching TRBD1 (5 bases). Germline CDR1 reads SGHTA; CDR2 reads FQGNSA. This CDR3 region has 14 residues. Trimming pared 4 bases from V and 4 bases from J, leaving 10 bases between. CDR3 loop: CASSYGGGNEKLFF. CDR3 sequence (DNA): TGTGCCAGCAGCTACGGGGGGGGTAATGAAAAACTGTTTTTT.

This clone has a count of ten or more. J is TRBJ2-2 and V is TRBV6-4; maybe TRBD1 (5 bases). Germline values: CDR1 MRHNA, CDR2 SNTAGT. Trimming took off 6 bases at V and 0 bases at J, with 8 bases between the two ends. There are 14 residues in the CDR3. Written as DNA, the CDR3 is TGTGCCAGCAGGCAGGGAACGAACACCGGGGAGCTGTTTTTT. This sequence encodes CASRQGTNTGELFF.

This clone has a count of ten or more. The V gene is TRBV5-6, the J gene TRBJ1-1; 7 bases match TRBD1. CDR1 and CDR2 from the germline V gene are SGHDT and YYEEEE. Trimming removed 2 bases from V and 6 bases from J; junction bases left unmatched: 7. The CDR3 is 14 residues long. The CDR3 loop is CASSFDRVLSEAFF. The CDR3 nucleotides are TGTGCCAGCAGCTTCGACAGGGTACTCTCTGAAGCTTTCTTT.

In its sample, this clone was seen many times. This chain joins TRBV19 and TRBJ2-5; 8 nucleotides line up with TRBD1. Per germline, CDR1 LNHDA and CDR2 SQIVND (reference sequence). V lost 2 bases to trimming and J lost 2 bases; unmatched junction nucleotides: 7. This CDR3 contains 16 residues. CDR3 sequence reads: CASSIQTRDRQETQYF. In nucleotides, the CDR3 is TGTGCCAGTAGTATACAAACCCGGGACAGGCAAGAGACCCAGTACTTC.

The sample holds many counts of this clone. The chain combines TRBV6-5 with TRBJ1-1; D gene unclear. The CDR3 length is 15 residues. V lost 4 bases, J lost 2 bases, and 14 bases lay in between. CDR1 and CDR2 (germline): MNHEY, SVGAGI. In DNA form, the CDR3 reads TGTGCCAGCAGTTCCGTCGCGGGAGCTAACACTGAAGCTTTCTTT. Protein: CASSSVAGANTEAFF.

The sample holds many counts of this clone. The V and J genes are TRBV19 and TRBJ2-1; 8 bases map to TRBD1. Germline assignment: CDR1 LNHDA and CDR2 SQIVND (reference sequence). The CDR3 runs 16 residues. V dropped 0 bases and J dropped 4; count of bases not matched to a gene: 5. This CDR3 reads CASSIEGTGLYNEQFF. CDR3 coding DNA: TGTGCCAGTAGTATAGAGGGGACAGGCCTTTACAATGAGCAGTTCTTC.

In its sample, this clone was seen many times. The CDR3 bases are TGTGCCAGCAGCGTAGGATCTGATTCGCGGGCGAACTCCTACAATGAGCAGTTCTTC. This sequence encodes CASSVGSDSRANSYNEQFF. The chain recombines TRBV9 with TRBJ2-1, with D tentatively TRBD2 (5 bases). This CDR3 has 19 residues. Looked up from germline, CDR1 is SGDLS and CDR2 is YYNGEE. Trimming shortened V by 0 bases and J by 0 bases, and 19 bases separated the two germline ends.

Ten or more counts support this clone. The CDR3 sequence: CASSGTVRTGELFF. CDR3 sequence (DNA): TGTGCCAGCAGTGGGACAGTCAGAACCGGGGAGCTGTTTTTT. The rearrangement joins TRBV7-9 to TRBJ2-2; 7 bases align to TRBD1. J was trimmed by 5 bases and V by 6 bases; bases with no gene match: 6. The length of the CDR3 is 14 residues. The germline V gene has CDR1 SEHNR and CDR2 FQNEAQ (reference sequence).

The sample holds many counts of this clone. J is TRBJ2-7 and V is TRBV9, with TRBD2 identical over 7 bases. The CDR3 has 11 amino acids. Germline CDR1 is SGDLS and CDR2 is YYNGEE. For the CDR3, the DNA is TGTCAAAAGCGGGACTCCTACGAGCAGTACTTC. This gives the protein CQKRDSYEQYF.

The sample holds many counts of this clone. The chain has TRBV11-3 and TRBJ2-1, with 10 bases fitting TRBD2. The CDR3 length is 18 residues. The junction had 16 bases not matched to a gene; V was cut back by 2 bases and J by 9 bases. CDR1 and CDR2 (germline): SGHNT, YENEEA. The CDR3 sequence: CASSLSWGERGGKVEQFF. CDR3 DNA: TGTGCCAGCAGCTTAAGTTGGGGAGAGCGGGGGGGAAAAGTTGAGCAGTTCTTC. Full variable domain (outside the CDR3, taken from reference TRBV11-3 and TRBJ2-1): EAGVVQSPRYKIIEKKQPVAFWCNPISGHNTLYWYLQNLGQGPELLIRYENEEAVDDSQLPKDRFSAERLKGVDSTLKIQPAELGDSAVYLCASSLSWGERGGKVEQFFGPGTRLTVL.

This clone was observed a few times. The V gene is TRBV27, the J gene TRBJ2-3; D uncertain. V dropped 2 bases and J dropped 1 base, with 7 bases sitting between them. The CDR3 length is 14 residues. Germline assignment: CDR1 MNHEY and CDR2 SMNVEV (reference sequence). CDR3 sequence reads: CASSLIPGTDTQYF. DNA of the CDR3: TGTGCCAGCAGTTTAATACCGGGCACAGATACGCAGTATTTT.

This clone was detected ten times or more. J is TRBJ2-2 and V is TRBV11-2; D might be TRBD2 (5 bases). In germline, CDR1 is SGHAT, CDR2 FQNNGV. The CDR3 spans 15 residues. V lost 4 bases and J lost 1, with 10 bases in between. CDR3 in DNA: TGTGCCAGCAGCTCAACCCGGGGGAACACCGGGGAGCTGTTTTTT. Protein sequence: CASSSTRGNTGELFF.

This clone was recorded many times. The chain couples TRBV5-1 to TRBJ2-3; 7 positions agree with TRBD2. V trimming: 0 bases; J trimming: 0 bases; junction bases outside the gene matches: 10. The germline V gene encodes CDR1 SGHRS and CDR2 YFSETQ. The CDR3 spans 18 residues. CDR3 bases: TGCGCCAGCAGCTTGGGTCTAGCGGTGCGCTCTAGCACAGATACGCAGTATTTT. Translation gives CASSLGLAVRSSTDTQYF. Full variable domain (missing parts from reference TRBV5-1 and TRBJ2-3): KAGVTQTPRYLIKTRGQQVTLSCSPISGHRSVSWYQQTPGQGLQFLFEYFSETQRNKGNFPGRFSGRQFSNSRSEMNVSTLELGDSALYLCASSLGLAVRSSTDTQYFGPGTRLTVL.

This clone has at least ten counts. Other nucleotide sequences from this sample produce the same CDR3. The chain carries TRBV5-1 and TRBJ1-1; 12 nucleotides agree with TRBD1. From germline, CDR1 is SGHRS and CDR2 YFSETQ. With V trimmed by 4 bases and J by 11 bases, 12 bases remained unmatched. The CDR3 contains 15 residues. As DNA, the CDR3 is TGCGCCAGCAGCCGAGGGACAGGGGGCGTTTTATGGGCTTTCTTT. Its protein product is CASSRGTGGVLWAFF.

The chain recombines TRBV7-2 with TRBJ1-4; a weak D match, TRBD1 (6 bases). Germline V lookup: CDR1 SGHTA, CDR2 FQGNSA. The CDR3 runs 14 residues. V gave up 5 bases and J gave up 5 bases, with 12 bases separating them. The CDR3 DNA reads TGTGCCAGCAGCGCCGGGACAAACAATGAAAAACTGTTTTTT. It is translated as CASSAGTNNEKLFF.

This clone was counted ten times or more. This rearrangement joins TRBV5-1 to TRBJ2-1; 8 positions match TRBD1. This CDR3 region has 13 residues. J was trimmed by 9 bases and V by 4 bases; bases with no gene match: 6. Germline CDR1 reads SGHRS; CDR2 reads YFSETQ. The CDR3 here is CASSPGQVLEQFF. CDR3 DNA sequence: TGCGCCAGCAGCCCGGGACAGGTACTTGAGCAGTTCTTC.

The sample holds many counts of this clone. This sequence joins TRBV4-3 and TRBJ1-5, with TRBD1 matching over 7 bases. CDR1 LGHNA and CDR2 YSLEER come from the germline V gene. The CDR3 runs to 15 residues. With V trimmed by 4 bases and J by 4 bases, 7 bases remained unmatched. CDR3 DNA: TGCGCCAGCAGCCTGAGAGGGGGCCGGAATCAGCCCCAGCATTTT. Its protein is CASSLRGGRNQPQHF.

This clone was detected ten times or more. This chain joins TRBV4-1 and TRBJ1-6; D is uncertain. This CDR3 is built from 15 residues. Germline CDR1 is MGHRA and CDR2 is YSYEKL. V lost 6 bases to trimming and J lost 7 bases, with 16 bases between them. The CDR3, as DNA: TGCGCCAGCAGGCACCTCGGGTTAGCCAATTCACCCCTCCACTTT. Protein: CASRHLGLANSPLHF.